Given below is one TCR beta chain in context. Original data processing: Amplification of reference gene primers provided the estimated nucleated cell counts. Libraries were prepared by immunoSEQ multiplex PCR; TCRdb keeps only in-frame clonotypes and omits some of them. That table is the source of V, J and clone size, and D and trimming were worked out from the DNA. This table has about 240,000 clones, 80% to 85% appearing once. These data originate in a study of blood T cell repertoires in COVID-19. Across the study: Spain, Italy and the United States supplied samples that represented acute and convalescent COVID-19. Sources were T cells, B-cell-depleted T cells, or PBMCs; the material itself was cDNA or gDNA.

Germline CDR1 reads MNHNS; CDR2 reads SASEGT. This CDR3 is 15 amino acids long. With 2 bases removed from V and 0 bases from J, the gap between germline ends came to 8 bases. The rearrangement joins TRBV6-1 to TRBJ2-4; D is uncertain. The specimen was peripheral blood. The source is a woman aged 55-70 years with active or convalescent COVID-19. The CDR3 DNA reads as TGTGCCAGCAGTGAAATGGGCCTAGCCAAAAACATTCAGTACTTC. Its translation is CASSEMGLAKNIQYF.